One and the same sample provided the 21 T cell receptor beta chains below, sequenced in a study of identical twins. Each CDR3 protein gets one entry after TCRdb re-called the 5' RACE reads with MiXCR. This table has 450,000 or so distinct CDR3 sequences, 20% to 25% appearing once. These data are also associated with another study on T cells expressing NK-cell markers.

The sample was CD4+ T cells sorted from blood. Every receptor here comes from a woman aged 18 to 35 in good health.

V and J are TRBV7-2 and TRBJ2-7; tentatively, D is TRBD1 or TRBD2 (5 bases each). This CDR3 comprises 15 residues. Trimming left V 4 bases short and J 2 bases short, with 15 bases between. The germline V gene encodes CDR1 SGHTA and CDR2 FQGNSA. The CDR3 DNA reads as TGTGCCAGCAGCTACTCCGGGACCATGACCTACGAGCAGTACTTC. Its translation is CASSYSGTMTYEQYF.

The chain links TRBV29-1 to TRBJ1-2; weak D call: TRBD1 (5 bases). V lost 3 bases and J 1 base, leaving 12 bases between the germline ends. From germline, CDR1 is SQVTM and CDR2 ANQGSEA. The CDR3 contains 14 residues. CDR3 coding DNA: TGCAGCGTTGAGCGAGGCCAGGGTAACTATGGCTACACCTTC. It yields the protein CSVERGQGNYGYTF.

The V gene is TRBV12-3 or TRBV12-4, the J gene TRBJ1-1; tentative D call: TRBD1 (6 bases). Trimming removed 6 bases from V and 2 bases from J, with 10 bases in between. This CDR3 is built from 13 residues. In DNA, the CDR3 is TGTGCCAGCAGATTGGACAGTAACACTGAAGCTTTCTTT. Translating it yields CASRLDSNTEAFF.

This clonotype was seen repeatedly, ten times or more. The rearrangement links TRBV10-3 to TRBJ2-7, with 9 bases aligning to TRBD1. This CDR3 has 15 residues. V shed 5 bases, J shed 1 base, and the junction held 6 bases outside the gene matches. Germline CDR1 and CDR2: ENHRY and SYGVKD. The CDR3 here is CAISRTGGQSYEQYF. For the CDR3, the DNA is TGTGCCATCAGTAGAACAGGGGGCCAGTCCTACGAGCAGTACTTC.

This clonotype was observed a handful of times. The rearrangement uses TRBV7-2 and TRBJ2-1; unclear D gene. V lost 2 bases and J 6 bases, leaving 8 bases between the germline ends. Germline values: CDR1 SGHTA, CDR2 FQGNSA. The CDR3 runs to 13 residues. CDR3 coding DNA: TGTGCCAGCAGCTTAAGGATTCCCAATGAGCAGTTCTTC. Translation: CASSLRIPNEQFF. The variable domain in full, completed from reference TRBV7-2 and TRBJ2-1, reads GAGVSQSPSNKVTEKGKDVELRCDPISGHTALYWYRQSLGQGLEFLIYFQGNSAPDKSGLPSDRFSAERTGGSVSTLTIQRTQQEDSAVYLCASSLRIPNEQFFGPGTRLTVL.

The chain is built from TRBV12-3 or TRBV12-4 and TRBJ2-6; D unresolved. The CDR3 is 12 residues long. V dropped 4 bases and J dropped 3 bases, with 1 base sitting between them. CDR3 sequence: CASSYGANVLTF. The CDR3 DNA is TGTGCCAGCAGTTATGGGGCCAACGTCCTGACTTTC.

The chain links TRBV20-1 to TRBJ2-1; the D is unclear. The V gene's germline CDR1 is DFQATT and CDR2 SNEGSKA (reference sequence). CDR3 length: 12 amino acids. V lost 2 bases and J lost 7, with 9 bases in between. CDR3 in DNA: TGCAGTGCTAGAAGGATCCTGAATGAGCAGTTCTTC. Translated, it gives CSARRILNEQFF.

The genes are TRBV6-2 or TRBV6-3 and TRBJ2-1; 8 bases align to TRBD1. In germline, CDR1 is MNHEY, CDR2 SVGEGT. J was trimmed by 6 bases and V by 6 bases; bases with no gene match: 10. The CDR3 consists of 15 residues. CDR3 residues: CASRGSGGGINEQFF. CDR3 bases: TGTGCCAGCAGGGGATCAGGGGGCGGAATCAATGAGCAGTTCTTC.

The CDR3 loop is CASSLQGTQETQYF. In nucleotides, the CDR3 is TGTGCCAGCAGCTTACAGGGAACCCAAGAGACCCAGTACTTC. V gene TRBV7-9 combines with J gene TRBJ2-5, with D tentatively TRBD1 (5 bases). The ends were cut back, 2 bases at V and 1 base at J, with 8 bases in the middle. This CDR3 has 14 amino acids. CDR1 and CDR2 (germline): SEHNR, FQNEAQ (reference sequence).

This clonotype occurred a few times. The chain is built from TRBV3-1 and TRBJ2-3; D tentatively fits TRBD1 or TRBD2 (5 bases each). From germline, CDR1 is LGHDT and CDR2 YNNKEL (reference sequence). The germline V and J ends were trimmed by 1 base and 5 bases, with 13 bases remaining between them. This CDR3 is 15 amino acids long. Here the CDR3 DNA reads TGTGCCAGCAGCCAAGGGCTATCGGGGCGAGATACGCAGTATTTT. This sequence encodes CASSQGLSGRDTQYF.

This clonotype was counted a single time. This chain connects TRBV12-3 or TRBV12-4 to TRBJ1-6; D is ambiguous. V was pared by 3 bases and J by 13 bases, with 10 bases between. The CDR3 sequence is 12 residues long. CDR3 residues: CASSLIRAPLHF. CDR3 DNA: TGTGCCAGCAGTTTGATTCGCGCCCCCCTCCACTTT.

V gene TRBV9 combines with J gene TRBJ2-4, with 7 bases identical to TRBD2. This CDR3 is built from 16 residues. Germline V lookup: CDR1 SGDLS, CDR2 YYNGEE. After removal of 4 bases from V and 0 bases from J, the junction contained 7 bases not matched to a gene. The chain's CDR3 is CASSTGRGTAKNIQYF. In DNA form, the CDR3 reads TGTGCCAGCAGCACGGGGAGGGGAACAGCCAAAAACATTCAGTACTTC.

With regard to this clonotype: Relative to the germline gene, one junction end is altered; a read error may explain this. V is TRBV5-1 and J is TRBJ2-2, with D unresolved. The germline V gene has CDR1 SGHRS and CDR2 YFSETQ. The length of the CDR3 is 13 residues. CDR3 residues: CASSSTGPGELFF. DNA for the CDR3: TGCGCCAGCAGCTCAACCGGGCCCGGTGAGCTGTTTTTT. The full variable domain, in which reference TRBV5-1 and TRBJ2-2 provide the parts outside the CDR3, is KAGVTQTPRYLIKTRGQQVTLSCSPISGHRSVSWYQQTPGQGLQFLFEYFSETQRNKGNFPGRFSGRQFSNSRSEMNVSTLELGDSALYLCASSSTGPGELFFGEGSRLTVL.

Only a few counts were recorded for this clonotype. The chain is built from TRBV18 and TRBJ1-4, with D uncertain. The CDR3 covers 16 residues. Germline assignment: CDR1 KGHSH and CDR2 LQKENI. The ends were cut back, 5 bases at V and 5 bases at J, with 18 bases in the middle. For the CDR3, the DNA is TGTGCCAGCTCATATTCGGTCCCAGCGCTAAATGAAAAACTGTTTTTT. Translating it yields CASSYSVPALNEKLFF.

The chain joins TRBV18 to TRBJ2-3; 8 nucleotides match TRBD2. V lost 3 bases and J lost 2; bases outside the gene matches: 4. The CDR3 sequence is 15 residues long. CDR1 is KGHSH, CDR2 LQKENI, per germline. CDR3: CASSPLAGLTDTQYF. The CDR3 nucleotides are TGTGCCAGCTCACCGTTAGCGGGGCTCACAGATACGCAGTATTTT.

The chain joins TRBV6-2 or TRBV6-3 to TRBJ2-7; no firm D call. With 8 bases removed from V and 3 bases from J, the gap between germline ends came to 14 bases. The V gene's germline CDR1 is MNHEY and CDR2 SVGEGT. The CDR3 totals 13 residues. The CDR3 protein is CASLKSSSYEQYF. The CDR3 bases are TGTGCCAGCTTAAAAAGCAGCAGCTACGAGCAGTACTTC.

The chain employs TRBV5-8 and TRBJ2-3; 7 nucleotides match TRBD1. The junction had 8 bases not matched to a gene; V was cut back by 4 bases and J by 3 bases. The CDR3 contains 15 residues. The V gene's germline CDR1 is SGHTS and CDR2 YDEGEE. Here the CDR3 DNA reads TGTGCCAGCAGCATAGCCCCACAGGGGACAGATACGCAGTATTTT. Its translation: CASSIAPQGTDTQYF.

Here the CDR3 reads CASSPQGGLQETQYF. In nucleotides, the CDR3 is TGTGCCAGCAGCCCTCAGGGGGGGTTACAAGAGACCCAGTACTTC. The V call is TRBV9, the J call TRBJ2-5; the D gene could be TRBD1 or TRBD2 (7 bases each). The V end was cut by 4 bases, the J end by 2 bases, with 15 bases between. Germline CDR1 is SGDLS and CDR2 is YYNGEE. The CDR3 is 15 amino acids.

This chain joins TRBV12-3 or TRBV12-4 and TRBJ2-5; D remains ambiguous. V shed 0 bases and J shed 2 bases, with 10 bases lying between them. There are 15 residues in the CDR3. The CDR3: CASSLAQDGQETQYF. As DNA, the CDR3 is TGTGCCAGCAGTTTAGCCCAGGATGGGCAAGAGACCCAGTACTTC.

The gene calls are TRBV20-1 and TRBJ2-2; TRBD2 matches 8 bases. The CDR3 covers 15 residues. The V and J ends lost 5 bases and 3 bases, in that order; junction bases with no gene match: 8. From germline, CDR1 is DFQATT and CDR2 SNEGSKA (reference sequence). In nucleotides, the CDR3 is TGCAGTGCTGTCGGGGGGGGGCGCGACACCGGGGAGCTGTTTTTT. Protein product: CSAVGGGRDTGELFF.

The chain has TRBV10-2 and TRBJ2-2; 9 nucleotides match TRBD2. The junction had 4 bases not matched to a gene; V was cut back by 8 bases and J by 0 bases. Germline loops: CDR1 WSHSY, CDR2 SAAADI. This CDR3 region has 15 residues. CDR3 in DNA: TGCGCCAGCCGGACTAGCGCCTCGAACACCGGGGAGCTGTTTTTT. It encodes CASRTSASNTGELFF.